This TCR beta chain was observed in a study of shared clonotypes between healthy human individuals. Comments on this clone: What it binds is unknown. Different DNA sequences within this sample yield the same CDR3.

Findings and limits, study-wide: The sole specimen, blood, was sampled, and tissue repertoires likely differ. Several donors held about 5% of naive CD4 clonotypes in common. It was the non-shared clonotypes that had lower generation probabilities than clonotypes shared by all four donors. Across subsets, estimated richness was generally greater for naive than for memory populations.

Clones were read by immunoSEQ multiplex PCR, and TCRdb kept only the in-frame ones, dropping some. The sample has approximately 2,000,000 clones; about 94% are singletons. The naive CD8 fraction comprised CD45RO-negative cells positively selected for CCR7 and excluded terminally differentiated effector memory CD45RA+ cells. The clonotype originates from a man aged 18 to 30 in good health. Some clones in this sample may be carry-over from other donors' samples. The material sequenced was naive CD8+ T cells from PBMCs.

The CDR3 sequence is CASSLALETQYF. CDR3 sequence (DNA): TGTGCCAGCAGCTTAGCGCTTGAGACCCAGTACTTC. The chain is built from TRBV7-9 and TRBJ2-5; no reliable D call. V was cut by 0 bases and J by 5 bases, with 4 bases left in between. Germline lookup yields CDR1 SEHNR and CDR2 FQNEAQ (reference sequence). The CDR3 totals 12 residues.